The 19 T cell receptor beta chains reported below all come from one sample, sequenced in a study of T cell repertoires and HLA-DP antigens. Antigen specificity for these receptors is unknown. The assay was immunoSEQ multiplex PCR, and TCRdb's table has in-frame clones only and misses some. The sample comprises more than 90,000 clones, 80% to 95% of which are singletons, and about 0.25% rests with the top ten. The sequenced material came from CD4+ T cells from PBMCs. These receptors were taken from a woman younger than 30 in good health and CMV-seronegative.

The chain employs TRBV9 and TRBJ2-5; TRBD1 is a possible D gene (6 bases). The CDR3 sequence is 13 residues long. Germline CDR1 reads SGDLS; CDR2 reads YYNGEE. V was cut by 3 bases and J by 1 base, with 7 bases left in between. CDR3 in DNA: TGTGCCAGCAGCGAGGACAGCCAAGAGACCCAGTACTTC. Protein: CASSEDSQETQYF.

The chain couples TRBV7-6 to TRBJ1-4; D is perhaps TRBD1 (6 bases). V gave up 5 bases and J gave up 0 bases, with 13 bases separating them. This CDR3 is built from 16 residues. Germline V lookup: CDR1 SGHVS, CDR2 FNYEAQ. The CDR3 loop is CASSPQGTATNEKLFF. The CDR3, as DNA: TGTGCCAGCAGCCCCCAGGGGACTGCAACTAATGAAAAACTGTTTTTT.

This clone was counted once. V gene TRBV19 combines with J gene TRBJ1-5, with D uncertain. Trimming removed 6 bases from V and 5 bases from J, with 11 bases in between. The CDR3 runs 13 residues. Germline loops: CDR1 LNHDA, CDR2 SQIVND (reference sequence). For the CDR3, the DNA is TGTGCCAGTAGGCCGGGTAACTATCAGCCCCAGCATTTT. It specifies CASRPGNYQPQHF.

The chain combines TRBV27 with TRBJ2-1, with TRBD2 matching 9 bases. V was clipped by 2 bases and J by 3 bases; unmatched bases: 2. The CDR3 consists of 15 residues. CDR1 and CDR2 from the germline V gene are MNHEY and SMNVEV (reference sequence). This CDR3 is CASSLMRGGYNEQFF. CDR3 coding DNA: TGTGCCAGCAGTTTAATGCGGGGGGGCTACAATGAGCAGTTCTTC.

This clone was recorded only once. The genes are TRBV25-1 and TRBJ2-5; D perhaps matches TRBD1 (6 bases). In germline, CDR1 is MGHDK, CDR2 SYGVNS. This CDR3 is 15 amino acids long. V lost 0 bases and J 2 bases, leaving 10 bases between the germline ends. CDR3 nucleotide sequence: TGTGCCAGCAGTGAATATCGAGGGGGACAAGAGACCCAGTACTTC. The encoded protein is CASSEYRGGQETQYF.

The chain couples TRBV5-4 to TRBJ2-5; 10 bases agree with TRBD2. This CDR3 spans 15 amino acids. The J segment lost 5 bases and the V segment lost 1 base, leaving 5 bases of the junction unmatched. CDR1 is SGHNT and CDR2 is YYREEE in the germline V gene (reference sequence). This CDR3 reads CASSLSAGGQETQYF. CDR3 DNA sequence: TGTGCCAGCAGCTTGTCAGCGGGAGGGCAGGAGACCCAGTACTTC.

V gene TRBV5-1 combines with J gene TRBJ1-1; perhaps TRBD1 as D (6 bases). This CDR3 spans 15 amino acids. V dropped 4 bases and J dropped 0 bases, with 13 bases sitting between them. Germline V gene lookup returns CDR1 SGHRS and CDR2 YFSETQ. The CDR3: CASSPEDSMNTEAFF. The CDR3 DNA follows: TGCGCCAGCAGCCCCGAGGACAGCATGAACACTGAAGCTTTCTTT.

This chain uses TRBV5-1 with TRBJ2-2; D is possibly TRBD1 (6 bases). Germline V gene sequence: CDR1 SGHRS, CDR2 YFSETQ. V gave up 5 bases and J gave up 3 bases, with 14 bases separating them. CDR3 length: 15 amino acids. Written as DNA, the CDR3 is TGCGCCAGCAGGCCAGGGGCCGCCTACACCGGGGAGCTGTTTTTT. Translating gives CASRPGAAYTGELFF.

The chain couples TRBV5-1 to TRBJ2-7; 7 nucleotides align to TRBD1. V lost 4 bases, J lost 0 bases, and 7 bases stayed unmatched. The CDR3 contains 15 residues. In germline, CDR1 is SGHRS, CDR2 YFSETQ. The CDR3 nucleotides are TGCGCCAGCAGCCTGGGACAGCCCGGCTCCTACGAGCAGTACTTC. Translation gives CASSLGQPGSYEQYF.

The gene calls are TRBV28 and TRBJ1-4, with D perhaps TRBD1 (6 bases). Per the germline V gene, CDR1 is MDHEN and CDR2 is SYDVKM. This CDR3 has 16 residues. V lost 10 bases, J lost 4 bases, and 22 bases lay in between. The CDR3 sequence: CATRYRVRWNNEKLFF. The CDR3 DNA sequence: TGTGCCACACGATACAGGGTGAGGTGGAATAATGAAAAACTGTTTTTT.

The chain joins TRBV7-2 to TRBJ1-3; TRBD1 matches 9 bases. Germline lookup yields CDR1 SGHTA and CDR2 FQGNSA. CDR3 length equals 16 residues. After removal of 5 bases from V and 2 bases from J, the junction contained 7 bases not matched to a gene. This chain's CDR3 is CASSLLGTGTGNTIYF. The CDR3 nucleotides read TGTGCCAGCAGCCTTTTAGGGACAGGGACTGGAAACACCATATATTTT.

This chain connects TRBV11-2 to TRBJ2-7; possible D gene TRBD1, 6 bases. V lost 5 bases to trimming and J lost 3 bases, with 17 bases between them. The CDR3 consists of 15 residues. CDR1 is SGHAT, CDR2 FQNNGV, per germline. The CDR3 loop is CASSGWTARYYEQYF. The CDR3 DNA follows: TGTGCCAGCAGCGGGTGGACAGCGAGATACTACGAGCAGTACTTC.

A few counts support this clone. The rearrangement links TRBV10-3 to TRBJ1-2; D unclear. The CDR3 covers 11 residues. The V gene lost 2 bases and the J gene lost 11 bases, with 9 bases spanning the gap. In germline, CDR1 is ENHRY, CDR2 SYGVKD. This CDR3 reads CAISEVVGYTF. DNA for the CDR3: TGTGCCATCAGTGAGGTTGTAGGATACACCTTC.

The V gene is TRBV4-3, the J gene TRBJ1-5; D might be TRBD1 (5 bases). V lost 0 bases and J lost 6, with 9 bases in between. The CDR3 is 14 residues long. From germline, CDR1 is LGHNA and CDR2 YSLEER. CDR3 loop: CASSQDGGSQPQHF. Here the CDR3 DNA reads TGCGCCAGCAGCCAAGATGGGGGGTCTCAGCCCCAGCATTTT.

The V gene is TRBV14, the J gene TRBJ2-2, with a possible D match to TRBD1 (6 bases). Trimming stripped 4 bases from V and 3 bases from J, with 18 bases between. Germline CDR1 is SGHDN and CDR2 is FVKESK. There are 17 residues in the CDR3. The CDR3 protein is CASSPWQGNLDTGELFF. CDR3 DNA sequence: TGTGCCAGCAGCCCATGGCAGGGGAATTTAGACACCGGGGAGCTGTTTTTT.

The chain carries TRBV7-9 and TRBJ1-5; D is possibly TRBD1 (5 bases). Between the trimmed V and J ends, which lost 5 bases and 0 bases, there was a span of 11 bases. The CDR3 loop spans 15 amino acids. Germline CDR1 and CDR2: SEHNR and FQNEAQ (reference sequence). The CDR3, as DNA: TGTGCCAGCAGCCCAAGGGACGGTAGCAATCAGCCCCAGCATTTT. Amino acids: CASSPRDGSNQPQHF.

In its sample, this clone was seen once. This chain joins TRBV5-1 and TRBJ2-3; 9 bases fit TRBD1. CDR1 and CDR2 (germline): SGHRS, YFSETQ. Trimming took 4 bases from V and 1 from J; bases not matched to a gene: 4. The CDR3 runs 15 residues. This chain's CDR3 is CASSVQGAGTDTQYF. The CDR3 DNA is TGCGCCAGCAGCGTACAGGGGGCCGGCACAGATACGCAGTATTTT. Filled out from reference TRBV5-1 and TRBJ2-3, the complete variable domain reads KAGVTQTPRYLIKTRGQQVTLSCSPISGHRSVSWYQQTPGQGLQFLFEYFSETQRNKGNFPGRFSGRQFSNSRSEMNVSTLELGDSALYLCASSVQGAGTDTQYFGPGTRLTVL.

This chain connects TRBV9 to TRBJ1-5; tentative D call: TRBD1 (5 bases). Trimming took off 0 bases at V and 0 bases at J, with 7 bases between the two ends. There are 15 residues in the CDR3. Germline loops: CDR1 SGDLS, CDR2 YYNGEE. This CDR3 is CASSVEGNSNQPQHF. Here the CDR3 DNA reads TGTGCCAGCAGCGTAGAGGGGAATAGCAATCAGCCCCAGCATTTT.

The chain couples TRBV28 to TRBJ1-5, with D maybe TRBD1 (6 bases). This CDR3 region has 14 residues. Deletions cut 2 bases from V and 3 bases from J, with 8 bases between. CDR1 is MDHEN and CDR2 is SYDVKM in the germline V gene. The CDR3 loop is CASSLGGPNQPQHF. The CDR3 region has the DNA TGTGCCAGCAGTTTAGGGGGCCCCAATCAGCCCCAGCATTTT.